This TCR beta chain was identified during a study of T cell clonality in common variable immunodeficiency. From germline, CDR1 is DFQATT and CDR2 SNEGSKA (reference sequence). The CDR3 is 14 amino acids. The ends were cut back, 1 base at V and 3 bases at J, with 10 bases in the middle. Whole-study results and caveats: Patient heterogeneity in the CVID cohort limited correlations between repertoire features and clinical complications. The cause of increased CVID clonality remains unclear without subpopulation sequencing. Reportedly, TCR beta sequences from common variable immunodeficiency showed fewer deletions and N-nucleotide insertions.

This clone was detected ten times or more. The antigen is unknown. The CDR3 end falls 3 residues outside the read, so it is completed with the germline J gene. For at least one year, all CVID subjects received replacement immunoglobulin. Clones were sequenced by immunoSEQ multiplex PCR, and TCRdb holds only the in-frame ones, with some missing. The sample gives around 33,000 clones, none seen only once, and the top ten clones hold about 26%. This clonotype was obtained from a human donor with common variable immunodeficiency. This rearrangement joins TRBV20-1 to TRBJ1-3, with D perhaps matching TRBD1 (5 bases). The sequencing sample was made of peripheral blood mononuclear cells. CDR3 DNA (partial): TGCAGTGCTAGAGTAACAGGACGTGGAAACACC. The encoded protein is CSARVTGRGNT. The entire CDR3 is CSARVTGRGNTIYF.